This TCR beta chain was sequenced for a study of shared clonotypes between healthy human individuals. Sequenced by immunoSEQ multiplex PCR; TCRdb stores in-frame clones only, minus some. The profile shows 1.4 million to 1.5 million clones, about 96% of them singletons. CDR1 and CDR2 from the germline V gene are LNHNV and YYDKDF (reference sequence). The CDR3 has 15 amino acids. V was pared by 0 bases and J by 4 bases, with 12 bases between. The chain carries TRBV15 and TRBJ1-1, with D unresolved. The receptor comes from a man younger than 45 in good health. Material: naive CD4+ T cells sorted from blood. Specified subset: CD45RA+ positively selected. The CDR3 region is CATSRDKTVGTEAFF. CDR3 sequence (DNA): TGTGCCACCAGCAGAGATAAAACAGTGGGCACTGAAGCTTTCTTT.